This entry concerns a single T cell receptor beta chain. Its antigen remains unidentified. Each donor gave roughly 9.1 milliliters of peripheral blood. They isolated at least 6 million PBMCs from each sample. This record belongs to a study of blood T cells in healthy people across ages. For the second PCR, which ran for about 7 to 11 cycles, a sample-barcoded 5' primer and a J-beta primer mix were used. A 12-random-nucleotide template-switch adaptor tagged each cDNA molecule. TCRdb ran MiXCR on the 5' RACE reads and lists one entry per CDR3 protein. The sample consists of 650,000 to 900,000 distinct CDR3 sequences, 60% to 80% of them appearing once. Study results and limitations: Not knowing donor CMV status may have confounded expanded clonotype changes.

The CDR3 runs to 13 residues. V was pared by 4 bases and J by 6 bases, with 8 bases of the junction left unmatched. The germline CDR1 and CDR2 sequences are DFQATT and SNEGSKA (reference sequence). Sequencing was done on a sample of blood. The chain is built from TRBV20-1 and TRBJ1-2; TRBD1 aligns across 7 bases. This receptor was identified in a man aged 25 to 45 in good health. CDR3 region: CSATLPGGHGYTF. The CDR3 DNA is TGCAGTGCTACCTTACCAGGGGGACATGGCTACACCTTC.